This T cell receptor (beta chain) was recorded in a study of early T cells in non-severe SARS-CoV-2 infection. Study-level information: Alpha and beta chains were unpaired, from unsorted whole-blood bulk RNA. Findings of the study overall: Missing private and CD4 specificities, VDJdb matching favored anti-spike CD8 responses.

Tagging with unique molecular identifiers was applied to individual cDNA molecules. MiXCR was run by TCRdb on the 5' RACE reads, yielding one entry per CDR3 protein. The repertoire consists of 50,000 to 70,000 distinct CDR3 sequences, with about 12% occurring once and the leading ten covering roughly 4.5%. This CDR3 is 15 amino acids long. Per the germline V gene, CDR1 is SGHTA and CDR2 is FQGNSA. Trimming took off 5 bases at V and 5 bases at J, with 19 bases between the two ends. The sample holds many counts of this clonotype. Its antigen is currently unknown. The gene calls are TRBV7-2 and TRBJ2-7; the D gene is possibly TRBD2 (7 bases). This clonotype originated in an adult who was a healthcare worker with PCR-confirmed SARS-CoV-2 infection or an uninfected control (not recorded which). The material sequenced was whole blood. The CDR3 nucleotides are TGTGCCAGCAGCCCAAGCGGGACACCCTACCACGAGCAGTACTTC. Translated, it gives CASSPSGTPYHEQYF. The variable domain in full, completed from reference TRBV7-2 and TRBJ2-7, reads GAGVSQSPSNKVTEKGKDVELRCDPISGHTALYWYRQSLGQGLEFLIYFQGNSAPDKSGLPSDRFSAERTGGSVSTLTIQRTQQEDSAVYLCASSPSGTPYHEQYFGPGTRLTVT.